Below, one T cell receptor beta chain is given with its context. Its matching antigen is unknown. The data stem from a study of CD8+CD57+ T cells in acquired aplastic anemia. On the study more broadly: DNA per sorted CD4+ or CD8+ sample ranged roughly 0.19 to 30 ug, averaging approximately 3.3 ug.

Germline CDR1 is SGHAT and CDR2 is FQNNGV. Trimming cost V 5 bases and J 5 bases; bases outside gene matches: 7. This CDR3 comprises 16 residues. Genomic DNA, serving as template, underwent TCR beta VDJ and CDR3 profiling. Each CDR3 protein gets one entry after TCRdb re-called the reads with MiXCR. The sample records about 200,000 distinct CDR3 sequences, around 32% being singletons. Study-level results: Simpson's diversity of CD8+ cells was not significantly different in patients compared with controls. Patients shared approximately 30 CD8+ CDR3 sequences with controls.

The V gene is TRBV11-2, the J gene TRBJ2-5, with 14 bases that match TRBD2. Input material: sorted CD4+, CD8+, or CD8+CD57+ T cells (not recorded which) from PBMCs. The clonotype was recovered from a human donor in good health, serving as a control. The CDR3 bases are TGTGCCAGCAGCCTGACTAGCGGGAGGGTAGGGGAGACCCAGTACTTC. Amino acid sequence: CASSLTSGRVGETQYF.